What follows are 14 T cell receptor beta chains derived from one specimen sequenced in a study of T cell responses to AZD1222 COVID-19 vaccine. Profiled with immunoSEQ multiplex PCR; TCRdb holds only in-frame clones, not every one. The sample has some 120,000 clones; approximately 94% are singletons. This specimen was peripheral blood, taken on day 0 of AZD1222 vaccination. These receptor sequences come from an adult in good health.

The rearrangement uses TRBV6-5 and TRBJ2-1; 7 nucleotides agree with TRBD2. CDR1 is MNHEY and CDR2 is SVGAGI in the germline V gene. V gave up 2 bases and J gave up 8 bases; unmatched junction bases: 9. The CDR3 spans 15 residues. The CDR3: CASSYLELREHEQFF. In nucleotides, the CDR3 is TGTGCCAGCAGTTACCTGGAGTTGCGGGAGCATGAGCAGTTCTTC.

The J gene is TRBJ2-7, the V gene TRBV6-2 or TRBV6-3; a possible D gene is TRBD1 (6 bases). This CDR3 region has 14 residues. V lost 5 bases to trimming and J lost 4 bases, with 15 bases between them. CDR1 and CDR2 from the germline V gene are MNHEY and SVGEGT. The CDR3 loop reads CASSTRGFFYEQYF. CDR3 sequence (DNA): TGTGCCAGCAGTACTAGGGGGTTTTTTTACGAGCAGTACTTC.

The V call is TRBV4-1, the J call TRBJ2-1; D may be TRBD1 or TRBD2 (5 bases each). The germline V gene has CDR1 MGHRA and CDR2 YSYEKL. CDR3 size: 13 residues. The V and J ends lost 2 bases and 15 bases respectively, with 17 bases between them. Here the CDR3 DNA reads TGCGCCAGCAGCCAACTGGCCGGGACCACTAGGTTCTTC. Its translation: CASSQLAGTTRFF.

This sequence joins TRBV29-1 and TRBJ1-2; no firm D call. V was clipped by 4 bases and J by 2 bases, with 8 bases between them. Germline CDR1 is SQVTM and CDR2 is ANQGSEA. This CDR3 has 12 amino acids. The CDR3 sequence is CSVVRQNYGYTF. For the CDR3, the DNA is TGCAGCGTTGTGCGACAAAACTATGGCTACACCTTC.

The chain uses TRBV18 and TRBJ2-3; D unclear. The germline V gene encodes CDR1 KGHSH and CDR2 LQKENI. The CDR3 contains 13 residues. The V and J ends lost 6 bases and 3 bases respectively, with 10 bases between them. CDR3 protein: CASSEALTDTQYF. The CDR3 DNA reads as TGTGCCAGCTCCGAGGCCTTGACAGATACGCAGTATTTT.

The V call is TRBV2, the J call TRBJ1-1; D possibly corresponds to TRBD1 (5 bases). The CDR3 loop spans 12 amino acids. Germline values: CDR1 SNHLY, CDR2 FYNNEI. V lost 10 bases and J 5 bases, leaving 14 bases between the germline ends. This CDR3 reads CATRRGETEAFF. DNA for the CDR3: TGTGCCACCAGAAGAGGGGAAACTGAAGCTTTCTTT.

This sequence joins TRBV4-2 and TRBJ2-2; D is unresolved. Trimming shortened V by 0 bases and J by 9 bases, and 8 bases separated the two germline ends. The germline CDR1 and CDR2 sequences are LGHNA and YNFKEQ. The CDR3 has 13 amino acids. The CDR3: CASSQDTHRELFF. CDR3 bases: TGTGCCAGCAGCCAAGATACCCACCGGGAGCTGTTTTTT.

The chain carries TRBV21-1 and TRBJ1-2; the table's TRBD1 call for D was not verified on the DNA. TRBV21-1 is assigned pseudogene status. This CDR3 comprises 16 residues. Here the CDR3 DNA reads TGTGCCAGCAGCAAACCGCCAGACAGGGCTCTTTATGGCTACACCTTC. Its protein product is CASSKPPDRALYGYTF.

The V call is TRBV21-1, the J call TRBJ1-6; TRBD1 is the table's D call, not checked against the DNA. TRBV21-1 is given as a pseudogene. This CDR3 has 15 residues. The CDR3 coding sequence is TGTGCCAGCTCCCTCCAGGGGACCGGCGGGTCACCCCTCCACTTT. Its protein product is CASSLQGTGGSPLHF.

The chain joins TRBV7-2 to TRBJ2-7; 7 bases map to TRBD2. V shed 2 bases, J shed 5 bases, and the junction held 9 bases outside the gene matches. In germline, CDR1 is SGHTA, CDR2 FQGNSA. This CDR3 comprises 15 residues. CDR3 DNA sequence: TGTGCCAGCAGCTTACTCGGCGGGAGTTTCGACGAGCAGTACTTC. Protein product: CASSLLGGSFDEQYF.

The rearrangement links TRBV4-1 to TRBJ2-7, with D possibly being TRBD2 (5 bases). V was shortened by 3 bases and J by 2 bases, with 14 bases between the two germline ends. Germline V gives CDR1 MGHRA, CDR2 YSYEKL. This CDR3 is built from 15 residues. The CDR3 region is CASSQDGGSAYEQYF. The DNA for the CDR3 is TGCGCCAGCAGCCAGGACGGAGGCAGCGCCTACGAGCAGTACTTC.

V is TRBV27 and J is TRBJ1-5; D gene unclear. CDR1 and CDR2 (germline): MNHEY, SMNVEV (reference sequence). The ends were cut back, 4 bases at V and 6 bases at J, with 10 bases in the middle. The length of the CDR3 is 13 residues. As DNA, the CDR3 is TGTGCCAGCAGTTCCGGTTTAGGTCAGCCCCAGCATTTT. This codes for CASSSGLGQPQHF.

Written as DNA, the CDR3 is TGTGCCAGCGGGGCAGCCAATGAGCAGTTCTTC. It translates to CASGAANEQFF. The chain uses TRBV7-3 and TRBJ2-1; D is possibly TRBD1 (5 bases). Trimming shortened V by 8 bases and J by 6 bases, and 8 bases separated the two germline ends. The germline CDR1 and CDR2 sequences are SGHTA and FQGTGA. The CDR3 consists of 11 residues.

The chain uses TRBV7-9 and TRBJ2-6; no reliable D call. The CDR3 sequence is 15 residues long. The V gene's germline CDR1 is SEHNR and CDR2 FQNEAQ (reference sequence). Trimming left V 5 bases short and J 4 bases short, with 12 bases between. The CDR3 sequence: CASSPFPSGANVLTF. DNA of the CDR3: TGTGCCAGCAGCCCGTTCCCGTCGGGGGCCAACGTCCTGACTTTC.